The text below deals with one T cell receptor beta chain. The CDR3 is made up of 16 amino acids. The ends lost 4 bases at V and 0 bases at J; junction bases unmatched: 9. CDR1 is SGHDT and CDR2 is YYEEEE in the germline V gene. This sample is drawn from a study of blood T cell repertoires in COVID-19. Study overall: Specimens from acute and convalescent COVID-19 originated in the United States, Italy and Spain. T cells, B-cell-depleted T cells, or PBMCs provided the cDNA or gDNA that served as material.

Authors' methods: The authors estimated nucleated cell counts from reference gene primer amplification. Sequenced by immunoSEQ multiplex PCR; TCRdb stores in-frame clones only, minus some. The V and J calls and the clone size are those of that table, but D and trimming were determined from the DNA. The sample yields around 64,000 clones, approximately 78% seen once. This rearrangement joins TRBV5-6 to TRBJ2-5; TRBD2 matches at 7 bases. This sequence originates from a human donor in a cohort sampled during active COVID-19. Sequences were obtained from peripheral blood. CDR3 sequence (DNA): TGTGCCAGCAGCCAGACGACTAGCTCGTACCAAGAGACCCAGTACTTC. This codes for CASSQTTSSYQETQYF.